This section outlines one TCR beta chain sequence together with its context. The antigen is undetermined. Sequencing was performed with immunoSEQ multiplex PCR; in TCRdb, only in-frame clones are kept and a portion is missing. The sample carries around 1.9 million clones, about 93% recorded once. These data come from a study of shared clonotypes between healthy human individuals. On the study more broadly: CD8 memory received one plate per donor, CD8 naive two, CD4 memory three and CD4 naive three. Findings and limits, study-wide: Naive subsets generally had larger estimated richness than memory subsets. Clonotypes which were not shared had lower generation probabilities than clonotypes that all four donors shared.

Trimming took 8 bases from V and 2 from J, leaving 14 bases between them. Germline assignment: CDR1 LNHDA and CDR2 SQIVND (reference sequence). The CDR3 length is 14 residues. CD45RO-negative, CCR7-selected cells formed the naive CD8 fraction, which excluded terminally differentiated effector memory CD45RA+ cells. Donation came from healthy HIV-negative adults that had no recent acute infections or vaccinations. This receptor was identified in a man in his late teens or twenties in good health. Some clones in this sample may be carry-over from other donors' samples. Sequencing was carried out using naive CD8+ T cells from PBMCs. The chain has TRBV19 and TRBJ2-3, with TRBD1 as a possible D gene (6 bases). The CDR3 DNA reads TGTGCCAGTGTTCCCGCAGGGGACACAGATACGCAGTATTTT. It specifies CASVPAGDTDTQYF. Together with reference TRBV19 and TRBJ2-3, the CDR3 gives the full variable domain: DGGITQSPKYLFRKEGQNVTLSCEQNLNHDAMYWYRQDPGQGLRLIYYSQIVNDFQKGDIAEGYSVSREKKESFPLTVTSAQKNPTAFYLCASVPAGDTDTQYFGPGTRLTVL.